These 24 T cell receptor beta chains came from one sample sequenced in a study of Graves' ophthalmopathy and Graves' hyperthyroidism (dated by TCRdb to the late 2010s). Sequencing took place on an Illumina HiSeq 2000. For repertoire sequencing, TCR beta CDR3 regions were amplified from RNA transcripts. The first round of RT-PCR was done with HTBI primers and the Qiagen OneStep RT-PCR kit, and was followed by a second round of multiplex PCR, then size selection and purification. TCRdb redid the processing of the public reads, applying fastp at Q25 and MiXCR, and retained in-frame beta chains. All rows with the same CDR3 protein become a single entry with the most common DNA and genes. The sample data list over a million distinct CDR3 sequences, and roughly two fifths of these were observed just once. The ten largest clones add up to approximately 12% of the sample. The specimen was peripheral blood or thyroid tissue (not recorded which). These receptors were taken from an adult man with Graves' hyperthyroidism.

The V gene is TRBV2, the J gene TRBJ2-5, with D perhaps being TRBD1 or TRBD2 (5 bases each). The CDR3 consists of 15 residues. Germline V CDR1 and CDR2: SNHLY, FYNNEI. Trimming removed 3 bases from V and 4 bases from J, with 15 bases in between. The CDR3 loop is CASSEPVGDRETQYF. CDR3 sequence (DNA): TGTGCCAGCAGTGAGCCCGTCGGGGACCGAGAGACCCAGTACTTC. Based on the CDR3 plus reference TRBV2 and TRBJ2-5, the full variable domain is EPEVTQTPSHQVTQMGQEVILRCVPISNHLYFYWYRQILGQKVEFLVSFYNNEISEKSEIFDDQFSVERPDGSNFTLKIRSTKLEDSAMYFCASSEPVGDRETQYFGPGTRLLVL.

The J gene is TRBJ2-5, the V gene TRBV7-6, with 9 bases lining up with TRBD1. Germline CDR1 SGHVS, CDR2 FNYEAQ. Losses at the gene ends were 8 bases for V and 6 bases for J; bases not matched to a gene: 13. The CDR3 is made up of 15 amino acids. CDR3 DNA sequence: TGTGCCAGCTCAGAACAGGGGGCTGGTGAACAGACCCAGTACTTC. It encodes CASSEQGAGEQTQYF.

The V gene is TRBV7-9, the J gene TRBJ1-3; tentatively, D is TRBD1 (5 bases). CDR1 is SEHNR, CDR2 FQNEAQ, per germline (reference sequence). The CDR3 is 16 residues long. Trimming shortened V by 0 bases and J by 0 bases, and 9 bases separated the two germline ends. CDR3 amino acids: CASSLATAYSGNTIYF. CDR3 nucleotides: TGTGCCAGCAGCTTAGCGACAGCCTACTCTGGAAACACCATATATTTT.

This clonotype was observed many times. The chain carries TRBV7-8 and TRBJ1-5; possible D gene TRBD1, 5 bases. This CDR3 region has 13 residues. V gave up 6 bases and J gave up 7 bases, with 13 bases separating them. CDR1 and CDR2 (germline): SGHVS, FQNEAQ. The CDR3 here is CASRRTGRQPQHF. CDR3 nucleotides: TGTGCCAGCAGGAGAACAGGCAGACAGCCCCAGCATTTT.

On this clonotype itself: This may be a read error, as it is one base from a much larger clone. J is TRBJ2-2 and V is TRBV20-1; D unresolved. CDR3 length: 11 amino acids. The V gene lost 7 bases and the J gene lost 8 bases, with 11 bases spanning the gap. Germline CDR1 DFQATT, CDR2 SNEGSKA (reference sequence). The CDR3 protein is CSVPFLGELFF. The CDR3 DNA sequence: TGCAGTGTACCGTTCTTGGGGGAGCTGTTTTTT.

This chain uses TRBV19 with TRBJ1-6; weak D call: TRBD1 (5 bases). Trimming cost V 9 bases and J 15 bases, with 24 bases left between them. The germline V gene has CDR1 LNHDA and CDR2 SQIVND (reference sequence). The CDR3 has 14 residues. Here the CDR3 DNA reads TGTGCCAGCTACGGGGACCGATTCGGCGGGAGCCTCCACTTT. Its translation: CASYGDRFGGSLHF.

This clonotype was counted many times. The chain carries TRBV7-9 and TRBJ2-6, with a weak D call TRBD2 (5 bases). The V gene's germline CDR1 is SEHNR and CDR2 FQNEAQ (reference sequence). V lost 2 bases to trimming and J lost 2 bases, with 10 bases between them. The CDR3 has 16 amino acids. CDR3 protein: CASSLRPGTGANVLTF. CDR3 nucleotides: TGTGCCAGCAGCTTAAGGCCGGGAACTGGGGCCAACGTCCTGACTTTC.

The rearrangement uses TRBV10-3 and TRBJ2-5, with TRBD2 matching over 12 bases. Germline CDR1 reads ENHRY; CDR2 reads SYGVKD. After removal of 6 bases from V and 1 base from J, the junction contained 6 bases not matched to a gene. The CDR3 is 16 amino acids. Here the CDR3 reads CAIRDTSGGSQETQYF. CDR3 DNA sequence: TGTGCCATCAGAGACACTAGCGGGGGGTCCCAAGAGACCCAGTACTTC.

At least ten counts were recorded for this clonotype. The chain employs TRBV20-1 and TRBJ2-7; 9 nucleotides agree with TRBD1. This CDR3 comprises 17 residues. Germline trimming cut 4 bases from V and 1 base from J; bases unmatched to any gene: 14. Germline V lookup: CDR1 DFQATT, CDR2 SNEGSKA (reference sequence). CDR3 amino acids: CSAMVPPSGQGSYEQYF. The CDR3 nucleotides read TGCAGTGCTATGGTTCCCCCCTCGGGACAGGGTTCCTACGAGCAGTACTTC.

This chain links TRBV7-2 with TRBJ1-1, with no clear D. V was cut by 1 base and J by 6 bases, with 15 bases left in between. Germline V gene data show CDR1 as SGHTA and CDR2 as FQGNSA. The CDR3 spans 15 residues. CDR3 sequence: CASSLDLKQPSEAFF. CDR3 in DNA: TGTGCCAGCAGCTTAGACTTGAAGCAGCCATCTGAAGCTTTCTTT.

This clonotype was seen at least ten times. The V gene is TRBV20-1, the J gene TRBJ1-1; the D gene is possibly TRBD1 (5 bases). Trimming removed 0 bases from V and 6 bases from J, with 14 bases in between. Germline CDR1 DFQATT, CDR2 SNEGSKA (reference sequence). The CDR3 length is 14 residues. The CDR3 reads CSARDPGGWSEAFF. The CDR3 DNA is TGCAGTGCTAGAGATCCGGGGGGATGGTCTGAAGCTTTCTTT.

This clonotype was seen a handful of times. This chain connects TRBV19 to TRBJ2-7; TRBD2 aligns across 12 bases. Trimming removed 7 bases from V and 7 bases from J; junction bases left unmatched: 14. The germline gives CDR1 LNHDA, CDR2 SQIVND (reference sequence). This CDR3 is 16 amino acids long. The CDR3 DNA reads TGTGCCAGTAATGGAGGCGGGCTAGCGGGAGGGGAAGAGCAGTACTTC. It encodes CASNGGGLAGGEEQYF.

In nucleotides, the CDR3 is TGTGCCAGCAGCTTAGGGACAGGGGTTAATTCACCCCTCCACTTT. Translation gives CASSLGTGVNSPLHF. The chain links TRBV7-8 to TRBJ1-6; 9 bases are shared with TRBD1. Germline CDR1 reads SGHVS; CDR2 reads FQNEAQ. V was clipped by 1 base and J by 6 bases; unmatched bases: 1. The CDR3 spans 15 residues.

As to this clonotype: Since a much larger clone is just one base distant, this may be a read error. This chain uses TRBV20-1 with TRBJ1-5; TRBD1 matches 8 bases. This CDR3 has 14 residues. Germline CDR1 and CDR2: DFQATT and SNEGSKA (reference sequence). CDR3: CSAAGQGVNQLQHF. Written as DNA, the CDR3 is TGCAGTGCTGCTGGACAGGGAGTCAATCAGCTCCAGCATTTT.

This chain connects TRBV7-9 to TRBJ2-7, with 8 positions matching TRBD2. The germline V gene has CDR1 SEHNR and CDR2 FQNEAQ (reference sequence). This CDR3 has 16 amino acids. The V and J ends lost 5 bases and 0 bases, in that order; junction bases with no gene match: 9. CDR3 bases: TGTGCCAGCAGCCAAGTTCCTAGCGGGTACTCCTACGAGCAGTACTTC. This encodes CASSQVPSGYSYEQYF.

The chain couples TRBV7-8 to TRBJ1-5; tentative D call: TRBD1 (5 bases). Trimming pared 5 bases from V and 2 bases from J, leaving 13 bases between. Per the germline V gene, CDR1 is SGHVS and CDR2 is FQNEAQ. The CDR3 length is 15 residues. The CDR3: CASSRATVGNQPQHF. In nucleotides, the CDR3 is TGTGCCAGCAGCCGCGCGACAGTCGGCAATCAGCCCCAGCATTTT.

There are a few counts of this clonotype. CDR3 nucleotide sequence: TGTGCCAGCAGCTTTGGGACTGGGGTGGGTGAGCAGTTCTTC. This encodes CASSFGTGVGEQFF. V and J are TRBV7-8 and TRBJ2-1; D perhaps matches TRBD2 (6 bases). The CDR3 is made up of 14 amino acids. Trimming took off 3 bases at V and 9 bases at J, with 15 bases between the two ends. Per germline, CDR1 SGHVS and CDR2 FQNEAQ.

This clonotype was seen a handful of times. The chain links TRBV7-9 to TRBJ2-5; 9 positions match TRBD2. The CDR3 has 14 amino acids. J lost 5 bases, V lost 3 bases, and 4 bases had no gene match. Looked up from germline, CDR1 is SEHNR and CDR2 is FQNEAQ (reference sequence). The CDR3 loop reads CASSFGGRAETQYF. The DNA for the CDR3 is TGTGCCAGCAGCTTCGGCGGGAGGGCCGAGACCCAGTACTTC.

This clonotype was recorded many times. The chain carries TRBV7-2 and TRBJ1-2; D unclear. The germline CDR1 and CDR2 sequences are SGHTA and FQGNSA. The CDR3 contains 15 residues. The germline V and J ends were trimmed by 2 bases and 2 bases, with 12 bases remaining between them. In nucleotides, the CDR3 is TGTGCCAGCAGCTTATCATCAGGAAAAAACTATGGCTACACCTTC. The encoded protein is CASSLSSGKNYGYTF.

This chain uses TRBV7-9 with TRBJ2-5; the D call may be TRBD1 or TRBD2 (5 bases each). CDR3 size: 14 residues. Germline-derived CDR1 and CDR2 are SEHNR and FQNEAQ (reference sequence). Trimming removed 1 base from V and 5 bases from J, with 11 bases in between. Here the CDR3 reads CASSLEAGTETQYF. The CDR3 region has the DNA TGTGCCAGCAGCTTAGAGGCCGGGACGGAGACCCAGTACTTC. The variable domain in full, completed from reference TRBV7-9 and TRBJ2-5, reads DTGVSQNPRHKITKRGQNVTFRCDPISEHNRLYWYRQTLGQGPEFLTYFQNEAQLEKSRLLSDRFSAERPKGSFSTLEIQRTEQGDSAMYLCASSLEAGTETQYFGPGTRLLVL.

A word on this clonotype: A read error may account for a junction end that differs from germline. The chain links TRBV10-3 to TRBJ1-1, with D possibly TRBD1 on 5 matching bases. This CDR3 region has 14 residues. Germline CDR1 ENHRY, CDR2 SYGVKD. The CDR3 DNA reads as TGTGCCATCAGTGAACGGGACGCGAACACTGAAGCTTCCTTT. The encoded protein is CAISERDANTEASF.

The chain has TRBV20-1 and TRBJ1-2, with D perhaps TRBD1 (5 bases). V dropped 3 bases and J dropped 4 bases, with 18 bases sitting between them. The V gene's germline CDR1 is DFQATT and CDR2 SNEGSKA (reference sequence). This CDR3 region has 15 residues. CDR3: CSARPRRRGVYGYTF. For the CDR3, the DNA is TGCAGTGCTAGGCCCCGTCGCAGAGGGGTCTATGGCTACACCTTC.

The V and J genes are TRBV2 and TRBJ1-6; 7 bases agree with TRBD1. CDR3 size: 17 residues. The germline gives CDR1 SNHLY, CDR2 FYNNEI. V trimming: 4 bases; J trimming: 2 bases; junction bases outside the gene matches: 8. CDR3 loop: CASSADRESTYNSPLHF. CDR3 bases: TGTGCCAGCAGTGCCGACAGGGAAAGCACCTATAATTCACCCCTCCACTTT.

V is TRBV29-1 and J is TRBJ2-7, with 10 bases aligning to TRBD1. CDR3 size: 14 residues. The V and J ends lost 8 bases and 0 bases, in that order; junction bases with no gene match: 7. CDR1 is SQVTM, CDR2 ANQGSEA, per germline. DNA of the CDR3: TGCAGCTACCGACAGGGGGCCGTCTCCTACGAGCAGTACTTC. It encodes CSYRQGAVSYEQYF.